Below are 22 T cell receptor beta chains sequenced from a single sample in a study of monozygotic twins with inflammatory bowel disease. TCRdb reprocessed the 5' RACE reads and stores each CDR3 protein as one record, lacking DNA. The sample data list a few hundred thousand distinct CDR3 sequences. Specimen: blood. These receptors were collected from a human donor with ulcerative colitis or Crohn's disease, or a healthy co-twin of an affected twin (not recorded which).

The chain carries TRBV7-2 and TRBJ2-7; TCRdb gives TRBD2 as the D gene, but with no DNA this cannot be confirmed. This CDR3 region has 14 residues. Germline V gene lookup returns CDR1 SGHTA and CDR2 FQGNSA. Here the CDR3 reads CASSSKGTSIEQYF.

The chain has TRBV15 and TRBJ2-5. Germline CDR1 is LNHNV and CDR2 is YYDKDF (reference sequence). CDR3 length: 11 amino acids. CDR3 sequence: CATSSSETQYF.

J is TRBJ1-1 and V is TRBV3-1. Germline V gene sequence: CDR1 LGHDT, CDR2 YNNKEL (reference sequence). This CDR3 is built from 11 residues. The CDR3 region is CASSQRDEAFF.

The chain has TRBV28 and TRBJ2-5. This CDR3 has 11 amino acids. Germline V CDR1 and CDR2: MDHEN, SYDVKM. The CDR3 sequence: CASSSRKTQYF.

This chain connects TRBV6-2 or TRBV6-3 to TRBJ2-6; the TRBD1 assignment by TCRdb is unverifiable without DNA. Germline CDR1 is MNHEY and CDR2 is SVGEGT. The CDR3 totals 14 residues. The CDR3 protein is CASSWDSGANVLTF.

This chain connects TRBV6-1 to TRBJ2-5. CDR3 length: 15 amino acids. Germline CDR1 MNHNS, CDR2 SASEGT. The CDR3 loop reads CASAIYNSRQETQYF.

The chain recombines TRBV20-1 with TRBJ1-4; TCRdb selects TRBD1, and the lack of DNA leaves this call unchecked. The CDR3 has 12 amino acids. CDR1 and CDR2 from the germline V gene are DFQATT and SNEGSKA (reference sequence). The CDR3 here is CSAGSGGEKLFF.

The V call is TRBV5-1, the J call TRBJ2-6; without DNA, the TCRdb call of TRBD2 cannot be checked. This CDR3 is built from 18 residues. Germline V gene lookup returns CDR1 SGHRS and CDR2 YFSETQ. This CDR3 reads CASSFGTSVNSGANVLTF.

V gene TRBV7-2 combines with J gene TRBJ1-2; absent DNA, TCRdb's TRBD1 call cannot be checked. The germline V gene encodes CDR1 SGHTA and CDR2 FQGNSA. The CDR3 has 17 amino acids. The CDR3 protein is CASSLAFSEGTKFGYTF. Full variable domain (missing parts from reference TRBV7-2 and TRBJ1-2): GAGVSQSPSNKVTEKGKDVELRCDPISGHTALYWYRQSLGQGLEFLIYFQGNSAPDKSGLPSDRFSAERTGGSVSTLTIQRTQQEDSAVYLCASSLAFSEGTKFGYTFGSGTRLTVV.

This chain links TRBV5-1 with TRBJ2-7. Germline CDR1 reads SGHRS; CDR2 reads YFSETQ. This CDR3 contains 15 residues. CDR3 sequence reads: CASSLLPATSYEQYF.

The V gene is TRBV6-5, the J gene TRBJ1-2; TCRdb proposes TRBD1, but this gene call is untestable without DNA. The CDR3 spans 13 residues. Per germline, CDR1 MNHEY and CDR2 SVGAGI. The chain's CDR3 is CASRLTGIYGYTF.

The CDR3 here is CASSHSHFSPGTPPSGNTIYF. This chain uses TRBV14 with TRBJ1-3. This CDR3 comprises 21 residues. Germline lookup yields CDR1 SGHDN and CDR2 FVKESK.

The rearrangement uses TRBV5-5 and TRBJ2-7; with no DNA, the TCRdb D assignment of TRBD1 cannot be verified. This CDR3 region has 16 residues. Germline V gene sequence: CDR1 SGHKS, CDR2 YYEKEE (reference sequence). CDR3 sequence: CASSSSSDRAPYEQYF. Full variable domain (outside the CDR3, taken from reference TRBV5-5 and TRBJ2-7): DAGVTQSPTHLIKTRGQQVTLRCSPISGHKSVSWYQQVLGQGPQFIFQYYEKEERGRGNFPDRFSARQFPNYSSELNVNALLLGDSALYLCASSSSSDRAPYEQYFGPGTRLTVT.

The chain has TRBV11-2 and TRBJ1-2; lacking DNA, the TRBD1 call made by TCRdb goes unchecked. Germline V lookup: CDR1 SGHAT, CDR2 FQNNGV. The CDR3 is 15 amino acids. The chain's CDR3 is CASSPHGGGDYGYTF.

The gene calls are TRBV20-1 and TRBJ1-2. The CDR3 is 13 residues long. Germline V lookup: CDR1 DFQATT, CDR2 SNEGSKA (reference sequence). This CDR3 is CSARVGWLKGYTF.

This rearrangement joins TRBV7-2 to TRBJ1-1; TCRdb reports TRBD1, a call that lacks DNA to check it against. In germline, CDR1 is SGHTA, CDR2 FQGNSA. CDR3 length: 15 residues. The CDR3 protein is CASRFDDRVNTEAFF.

The chain uses TRBV5-4 and TRBJ2-2; without DNA, the TCRdb call of TRBD1 cannot be checked. CDR1 SGHNT and CDR2 YYREEE come from the germline V gene (reference sequence). The CDR3 extends over 15 amino acids. CDR3 protein: CASSLLQGATGELFF.

The V and J genes are TRBV20-1 and TRBJ1-5. Germline CDR1 and CDR2: DFQATT and SNEGSKA (reference sequence). The CDR3 spans 13 residues. The CDR3 loop reads CSAKGTAQEPQHF.

The V gene is TRBV7-2, the J gene TRBJ1-6; TCRdb picks TRBD1, but there is no DNA to check that call. CDR1 is SGHTA, CDR2 FQGNSA, per germline. The CDR3 extends over 17 amino acids. CDR3: CASSLVPPGQGYSPLHF. The variable domain in full, completed from reference TRBV7-2 and TRBJ1-6, reads GAGVSQSPSNKVTEKGKDVELRCDPISGHTALYWYRQSLGQGLEFLIYFQGNSAPDKSGLPSDRFSAERTGGSVSTLTIQRTQQEDSAVYLCASSLVPPGQGYSPLHFGNGTRLTVT.

The chain couples TRBV19 to TRBJ2-2; TCRdb lists TRBD2, though no DNA is available to test this call. This CDR3 spans 14 amino acids. Germline V gives CDR1 LNHDA, CDR2 SQIVND (reference sequence). The chain's CDR3 is CASRLLGDTGELFF.

The chain carries TRBV3-1 and TRBJ1-1; TCRdb outputs TRBD1, but without DNA this stays unchecked. This CDR3 spans 13 amino acids. Germline V gives CDR1 LGHDT, CDR2 YNNKEL (reference sequence). The CDR3: CASSQLGGTEAFF.

The chain uses TRBV20-1 and TRBJ1-6; as DNA is missing, the TRBD1 call by TCRdb cannot be tested. This CDR3 has 13 amino acids. Per germline, CDR1 DFQATT and CDR2 SNEGSKA (reference sequence). This CDR3 reads CSALDGGNSPLHF.